This TCR beta chain was identified during a study of shared clonotypes between healthy human individuals (dated by TCRdb to 2020 to 2022). General notes on the study: The cohort included three men and a couple of women between 18 and 49 years of age. Leukapheresis yielded between about 0.85 and 10 billion PBMCs per donor. To estimate repertoire size and how much clonotype sharing occurs between individuals, the study deeply sequenced the blood TCR repertoires of about five healthy adults. For each donor, three plates each were used for CD4 naive and CD4 memory, two plates were used for CD8 naive, and one plate was used for CD8 memory. To increase sequencing depth and limit assay-specific biases, TCR repertoire library preparation and sequencing were carried out by different laboratories using diverse techniques.

Using the deep immunoSEQ assay, multiplex PCR amplified TCR CDR3 regions from genomic DNA. Extracted genomic DNA from each cell subset was spread evenly across all wells of several immunoSEQ 96-well plates, with each plate serving as a replicate. Each replicate PCR for sorted subsets received about 180 ng genomic DNA, equal to tens of thousands of T cell genomes. Purified libraries were quantified with a Qubit 3.0 fluorometer, sized on a Bioanalyzer 2100, and re-quantified with the KAPA Library Quantification kit. Every immunoSEQ 96-well plate was sequenced on a separate single-read 150-cycle Illumina NextSeq 550 flow cell. As for how the authors treated the data: Because the immunoSEQ output included only junctional sequences and no quality scores, the filtering could not be the same as the filtering used for full-length reads. To assign V/J genes and CDR3, sequences were annotated against IMGT germline references using PyIR, a Python wrapper for IgBLAST v1.9. Reads were removed for weak V/J assignments (E-value above 1e-6), missing CDR3, stop codons, out-of-frame junctions, or ambiguous translated residues. V3J clonotypes were defined as sequences sharing the same inferred V gene, J gene, and CDR3 amino acid sequence. To compute the percentage overlap between repertoires, the number of shared unique clonotypes was divided by the size of the smaller repertoire. Richness of each repertoire was evaluated using RTK rarefaction, the Chao1 estimator, and Recon v2.1 estimates of unobserved clonotypes. OLGA was used to compute generation probabilities for all TCRbeta clonotypes that the gDNA method yielded from a few donors. TCRdb limited this immuneACCESS table to in-frame rearrangements with V and J called. A share of clones is missing; checked studies link under half to unresolved V genes, and the rest is unexplained. That table is the source of V, J and clone size, and D and trimming were worked out from the DNA. The sample yields around 510,000 clones; 95% to 97% were counted once. The ten largest account for about 0.059% of the sample.

The CDR3 runs 15 amino acids, cysteine and phenylalanine included. The read is trimmed to its CDR3 DNA, 45 bases read in frame from base 1. At the junction V is shortened by 5 bases and J by 5 bases; bases outside the gene matches: 2. Reading the germline V gene (reference sequence) gives CDR1 LNHDA and CDR2 SQIVND. Healthy HIV-negative adults with no recently reported acute infections or vaccinations were included as donors. Every donor was a Caucasian adult living in Nashville, Tennessee, USA. CD4+ T cells were enriched by magnetic negative selection, after which naive cells were positively selected on CD45RA and the negative fraction was taken as the memory subset. After blood collection by leukapheresis, PBMCs were isolated using Ficoll-Histopaque density gradient centrifugation and then cryopreserved in the vapor phase of liquid nitrogen. Analytical flow cytometry was used to check the purity and quantity of each magnetically sorted T cell population. Genomic DNA was isolated from every sorted fraction and measured by UV absorbance on a Nanodrop 2000c.

Beyond this particular receptor, the publication reports: Clonotypes shared by all four sorted-subset donors showed higher generation probabilities than non-shared clonotypes. Sampling was restricted to blood, and TCR repertoires in tissues likely differ from the TCR repertoires found in blood. Naive subsets generally had larger estimated clonotype richness than memory subsets did. Sharing across a few donors was observed for approximately 5% of naive CD4, over 3% of naive CD8, 2% to 2.5% of memory CD4, and less than 0.45% of memory CD8 clonotypes. Even with the large sequencing depth, rarefaction of the sorted-subset datasets indicated that sequencing was incomplete. Because the study included only a small number of donors, the genetic and exposure-history diversity represented was limited. Based on pairwise subsampling, the degree of clonotype sharing among donors was expected to be affected by sequencing depth.

Worth noting for this clone: Its target antigen remains unknown. Per-base qualities were not stored, and no clone one base away is much larger.

Input material: naive CD4+ T cells sorted from blood. The cell subset or site label here, explained by the study, means: CD45RA+ positively selected. The sequence was obtained from a woman in her thirties in good health. The V and J genes are TRBV19 and TRBJ2-3; TRBD2 aligns with 15 central bases. CDR3 loop: CASSSGLAGGDTQYF. The sequence in DNA is TGTGCCAGTAGTTCGGGACTAGCGGGGGGAGATACGCAGTATTTT.